The 32 T cell receptor beta chains given below trace back to one sample, sequenced in a study of T cells after yellow fever vaccination. TCRdb redid the calling of the 5' RACE reads with MiXCR, one entry per CDR3 protein. The repertoire holds a few hundred thousand distinct CDR3 sequences, with about 4% as singletons. The sample consisted of PBMCs, taken 5 days after the yellow fever booster vaccination. Receptors were obtained from a man aged 18 to 35 who received the YFV17D yellow fever vaccine.

This clonotype was observed many times. V gene TRBV18 combines with J gene TRBJ2-5; the D gene could be TRBD1 or TRBD2 (5 bases each). The CDR3 loop spans 12 amino acids. CDR1 and CDR2 from the germline V gene are KGHSH and LQKENI. V lost 9 bases and J 1 base, leaving 9 bases between the germline ends. CDR3 amino acids: CASGGPQETQYF. CDR3 nucleotide sequence: TGTGCCAGTGGGGGACCCCAAGAGACCCAGTACTTC. Filled out from reference TRBV18 and TRBJ2-5, the complete variable domain reads NAGVMQNPRHLVRRRGQEARLRCSPMKGHSHVYWYRQLPEEGLKFMVYLQKENIIDESGMPKERFSAEFPKEGPSILRIQQVVRGDSAAYFCASGGPQETQYFGPGTRLLVL.

This clonotype was seen at least ten times. The gene calls are TRBV9 and TRBJ2-1, with a weak D call TRBD2 (6 bases). Trimming cost V 3 bases and J 9 bases, with 13 bases left between them. This CDR3 region has 13 residues. Germline V gene sequence: CDR1 SGDLS, CDR2 YYNGEE. The CDR3, as DNA: TGTGCCAGCAGCGGTTCGTGGGGAGGTGAGCAGTTCTTC. Its translation is CASSGSWGGEQFF.

This clonotype was counted a few times. CDR3 DNA sequence: TGTGCCAGCAGTGATGAAGGGAGAAGCACCGGGGAGCTGTTTTTT. Amino acid sequence: CASSDEGRSTGELFF. The chain employs TRBV2 and TRBJ2-2, with D perhaps TRBD2 (5 bases). Per germline, CDR1 SNHLY and CDR2 FYNNEI. V was cut by 3 bases and J by 4 bases, with 12 bases left in between. This CDR3 has 15 amino acids.

V gene TRBV20-1 combines with J gene TRBJ1-5; D gene ambiguous. The CDR3 spans 12 residues. The V gene's germline CDR1 is DFQATT and CDR2 SNEGSKA (reference sequence). V gave up 6 bases and J gave up 1 base, with 7 bases separating them. CDR3 loop: CSAADSNQPQHF. Written as DNA, the CDR3 is TGCAGTGCCGCTGACAGCAATCAGCCCCAGCATTTT.

The CDR3 region is CASSFRHTSSYNEQFF. The DNA of the CDR3 is TGTGCCAGTAGCTTCAGGCACACAAGCTCCTACAATGAGCAGTTCTTC. The rearrangement uses TRBV19 and TRBJ2-1; D gene unclear. The V and J ends lost 6 bases and 0 bases respectively, with 15 bases between them. CDR3 length equals 16 residues. Germline CDR1 is LNHDA and CDR2 is SQIVND (reference sequence).

Many counts were recorded for this clonotype. This chain uses TRBV29-1 with TRBJ2-7, with TRBD1 matching 7 bases. The CDR3 runs 11 residues. V lost 5 bases to trimming and J lost 6 bases; unmatched junction nucleotides: 4. CDR1 and CDR2 from the germline V gene are SQVTM and ANQGSEA. The CDR3: CSVMTGIEQYF. The CDR3 DNA reads as TGCAGCGTTATGACAGGGATCGAGCAGTACTTC.

This clonotype has at least ten counts. Mismatch with germline at one junction end may stem from a read error. CDR3 nucleotides: TGCGCCAGCAGCTCCGGACAGGGGAACTCCGGGGAGCTGTTTTTT. Translated: CASSSGQGNSGELFF. J is TRBJ2-2 and V is TRBV5-1, with 9 bases matching TRBD1. Germline CDR1 reads SGHRS; CDR2 reads YFSETQ. This CDR3 is built from 15 residues.

This clonotype was seen at least ten times. The genes are TRBV7-9 and TRBJ2-5; 8 bases are shared with TRBD2. This CDR3 has 14 amino acids. CDR1 is SEHNR, CDR2 FQNEAQ, per germline (reference sequence). V shed 1 base and J 3 bases; nucleotides not matched to a gene: 1. This CDR3 is CASSLVLAEETQYF. As DNA, the CDR3 is TGTGCCAGCAGCTTAGTACTAGCGGAAGAGACCCAGTACTTC.

This clonotype turned up a few times. The genes are TRBV7-6 and TRBJ2-2; D not resolved. This CDR3 region has 16 residues. CDR1 SGHVS and CDR2 FNYEAQ come from the germline V gene. The V end lost 5 bases, the J end lost 3 bases, and 16 bases lay between the germline ends. CDR3 loop: CASSTGPEDHTGELFF. The CDR3 DNA reads as TGTGCCAGCAGCACCGGACCGGAAGATCACACCGGGGAGCTGTTTTTT. Full variable domain (remainder filled in from reference TRBV7-6 and TRBJ2-2): GAGVSQSPRYKVTKRGQDVALRCDPISGHVSLYWYRQALGQGPEFLTYFNYEAQQDKSGLPNDRFSAERPEGSISTLTIQRTEQRDSAMYRCASSTGPEDHTGELFFGEGSRLTVL.

This clonotype was detected a few times. The chain has TRBV7-2 and TRBJ2-7, with 7 positions matching TRBD1. CDR1 is SGHTA, CDR2 FQGNSA, per germline. This CDR3 spans 15 amino acids. The V gene end was trimmed by 3 bases and the J gene end by 3 bases; junction bases not matched to a gene: 8. The CDR3 sequence: CASSFGTVPFYEQYF. Written as DNA, the CDR3 is TGTGCCAGCAGCTTCGGGACAGTACCCTTCTACGAGCAGTACTTC.

This clonotype was found a few times. J is TRBJ2-5 and V is TRBV11-2; D unresolved. CDR3 length: 13 residues. V was pared by 0 bases and J by 5 bases, with 7 bases between. The germline gives CDR1 SGHAT, CDR2 FQNNGV. The DNA for the CDR3 is TGTGCCAGCAGCTTAGATGTTCTGGAGACCCAGTACTTC. Amino acid sequence: CASSLDVLETQYF.

The chain is built from TRBV4-3 and TRBJ1-6; 12 positions agree with TRBD1. J gave up 6 bases and V 3 bases, and 3 bases lay outside the gene matches. The CDR3 runs to 16 residues. Per the germline V gene, CDR1 is LGHNA and CDR2 is YSLEER. Here the CDR3 reads CASSHWGQGANSPLHF. DNA of the CDR3: TGCGCCAGCAGCCATTGGGGACAGGGGGCTAATTCACCCCTCCACTTT.

This chain uses TRBV20-1 with TRBJ2-6; 9 nucleotides agree with TRBD1. From germline, CDR1 is DFQATT and CDR2 SNEGSKA (reference sequence). The V gene end was trimmed by 6 bases and the J gene end by 1 base; junction bases not matched to a gene: 7. The CDR3 has 16 amino acids. The CDR3: CSASGTGQSGANVLTF. As DNA, the CDR3 is TGCAGTGCCTCCGGGACAGGGCAATCTGGGGCCAACGTCCTGACTTTC.

In this sample, this clonotype turned up a few times. V usage is TRBV6-2 or TRBV6-3 and J usage is TRBJ2-7; D remains ambiguous. CDR1 is MNHEY, CDR2 SVGEGT, per germline. The CDR3 has 14 residues. V was clipped by 8 bases and J by 3 bases, with 17 bases between them. In DNA form, the CDR3 reads TGTGCCAGCCGGGTTAACCCCTGGGGCTACGAGCAGTACGTC. It specifies CASRVNPWGYEQYV.

The sample holds a few counts of this clonotype. The chain carries TRBV7-3 and TRBJ1-2; 12 bases map to TRBD1. J was trimmed by 8 bases and V by 5 bases; bases with no gene match: 6. The germline CDR1 and CDR2 sequences are SGHTA and FQGTGA. The CDR3 totals 14 residues. The CDR3 coding sequence is TGTGCCAGCAGCCGGGGACAGGGGGCGCGCGGCTACACCTTC. The encoded protein is CASSRGQGARGYTF.

This clonotype was detected a few times. The chain joins TRBV6-2 or TRBV6-3 to TRBJ1-5; a weak D match, TRBD1 (5 bases). Germline assignment: CDR1 MNHEY and CDR2 SVGEGT. The CDR3 extends over 13 amino acids. V dropped 6 bases and J dropped 6 bases, with 12 bases sitting between them. CDR3 DNA: TGTGCCAGCAGCCTAAATAGGGGTCAGCCCCAGCATTTT. This gives the protein CASSLNRGQPQHF.

In this sample, this clonotype turned up many times. The DNA of the CDR3 is TGTGCCAGCAGCCTCCCCGGGAGCTACGAGCAGTACTTC. This encodes CASSLPGSYEQYF. The genes are TRBV7-3 and TRBJ2-7, with D perhaps matching TRBD2 (6 bases). The CDR3 consists of 13 residues. Germline loops: CDR1 SGHTA, CDR2 FQGTGA. The V end lost 5 bases, the J end lost 3 bases, and 11 bases lay between the germline ends. The full variable domain, in which reference TRBV7-3 and TRBJ2-7 provide the parts outside the CDR3, is GAGVSQTPSNKVTEKGKYVELRCDPISGHTALYWYRQSLGQGPEFLIYFQGTGAADDSGLPNDRFFAVRPEGSVSTLKIQRTERGDSAVYLCASSLPGSYEQYFGPGTRLTVT.

This clonotype was seen ten or more times. V usage is TRBV5-1 and J usage is TRBJ2-2; 7 bases line up with TRBD2. This CDR3 comprises 17 residues. Germline V gene data show CDR1 as SGHRS and CDR2 as YFSETQ. The trim removed 4 bases at V and 5 bases at J, leaving 14 bases unmatched. DNA of the CDR3: TGCGCCAGCAGCCGCTCTCTAAGCGGGGCAGGGACCGGGGAGCTGTTTTTT. Encoded protein: CASSRSLSGAGTGELFF.

The genes are TRBV27 and TRBJ2-7; TRBD1 matches 8 bases. The CDR3 loop spans 13 amino acids. CDR1 is MNHEY, CDR2 SMNVEV, per germline (reference sequence). Trimming at V came to 6 bases and at J to 3 bases, leaving 4 bases not matched to a gene. The CDR3 nucleotides read TGTGCCAGCAGACAGGGGGAGTACTACGAGCAGTACTTC. It specifies CASRQGEYYEQYF.

The gene calls are TRBV7-9 and TRBJ2-4; a possible D gene is TRBD1 (5 bases). V lost 5 bases and J lost 0, with 17 bases in between. CDR1 is SEHNR and CDR2 is FQNEAQ in the germline V gene (reference sequence). The CDR3 spans 17 residues. Written as DNA, the CDR3 is TGTGCCAGCAGCCCTCAGGGTTCGGCTTTAGCCAAAAACATTCAGTACTTC. This sequence encodes CASSPQGSALAKNIQYF.

This clonotype was found a few times. The chain uses TRBV7-2 and TRBJ1-3, with D maybe TRBD1 (6 bases). The CDR3 contains 15 residues. Looked up from germline, CDR1 is SGHTA and CDR2 is FQGNSA. V was shortened by 1 base and J by 4 bases, with 11 bases between the two germline ends. The CDR3 is CASSLEAGAGNTIYF. The CDR3 region has the DNA TGTGCCAGCAGCTTAGAGGCAGGGGCGGGAAACACCATATATTTT.

The CDR3 spells CASSPDVENTEAFF. The DNA for the CDR3 is TGTGCCAGCAGCCCGGACGTCGAGAACACTGAAGCTTTCTTT. The rearrangement uses TRBV7-9 and TRBJ1-1; D is ambiguous. Germline CDR1 is SEHNR and CDR2 is FQNEAQ (reference sequence). The CDR3 covers 14 residues. Trimming removed 5 bases at V and 1 base at J, with 11 bases between.

This chain uses TRBV11-2 with TRBJ2-3, with TRBD1 as a possible D gene (6 bases). Germline CDR1 SGHAT, CDR2 FQNNGV. This CDR3 has 15 residues. V lost 5 bases to trimming and J lost 2 bases, with 14 bases between them. The CDR3 region is CASSRLGGATDTQYF. In DNA, the CDR3 is TGTGCCAGCAGCAGATTAGGGGGTGCCACAGATACGCAGTATTTT.

This clonotype was picked up a small number of times. This chain uses TRBV28 with TRBJ2-7; D is tentatively TRBD1 or TRBD2 (6 bases each). The CDR3 totals 14 residues. V lost 2 bases, J lost 5 bases, and 13 bases lay in between. The germline V gene has CDR1 MDHEN and CDR2 SYDVKM. The DNA for the CDR3 is TGTGCCAGCAGTTTAGGGGGGCCGGCCCACGAGCAGTACGTC. Protein product: CASSLGGPAHEQYV.

This clonotype was counted only a few times. The chain is built from TRBV18 and TRBJ2-7; unclear D gene. Germline V gene sequence: CDR1 KGHSH, CDR2 LQKENI. CDR3 length: 14 amino acids. Between the trimmed V and J ends, which lost 8 bases and 5 bases, there was a span of 19 bases. The CDR3 region is CASRNQRDGDEQYV. DNA for the CDR3: TGTGCCAGCCGCAACCAACGCGATGGGGACGAGCAGTACGTC.

The chain links TRBV4-1 to TRBJ1-4; D not certain. There are 15 residues in the CDR3. Deletions cut 1 base from V and 7 bases from J, with 13 bases between. Germline V gene sequence: CDR1 MGHRA, CDR2 YSYEKL. CDR3 sequence reads: CASSQGPGRGEKLFF. CDR3 DNA sequence: TGCGCCAGCAGCCAAGGTCCGGGTCGGGGTGAAAAACTGTTTTTT.

At least ten counts were recorded for this clonotype. V usage is TRBV7-3 and J usage is TRBJ2-1; D remains ambiguous. The CDR3 extends over 15 amino acids. The germline V gene encodes CDR1 SGHTA and CDR2 FQGTGA. The germline V and J ends were trimmed by 0 bases and 7 bases, with 13 bases remaining between them. The CDR3 DNA follows: TGTGCCAGCAGCTTAACCTCGACGACGGAAAATGAGCAGTTCTTC. It translates to CASSLTSTTENEQFF.

Many counts were recorded for this clonotype. The chain couples TRBV13 to TRBJ2-7, with D unclear. The CDR3 spans 13 residues. CDR1 PRHDT and CDR2 FYEKMQ come from the germline V gene (reference sequence). Trimming took 1 base from V and 5 from J, leaving 9 bases between them. The CDR3 loop reads CASSLVIRDEQYF. CDR3 nucleotides: TGTGCCAGCAGCTTAGTGATAAGGGACGAGCAGTACTTC.

The chain joins TRBV20-1 to TRBJ2-7; 12 bases match TRBD1. This CDR3 has 15 amino acids. V was pared by 1 base and J by 5 bases, with 6 bases of the junction left unmatched. The germline V gene encodes CDR1 DFQATT and CDR2 SNEGSKA (reference sequence). CDR3 amino acids: CSARVPGQGAHEQYF. CDR3 nucleotides: TGCAGTGCTAGAGTCCCGGGACAGGGGGCCCACGAGCAGTACTTC.

This clonotype was seen many times. This chain uses TRBV18 with TRBJ2-5; D possibly corresponds to TRBD1 (5 bases). CDR3 length: 15 residues. Deletions cut 1 base from V and 4 bases from J, with 13 bases between. Germline-derived CDR1 and CDR2 are KGHSH and LQKENI. CDR3 nucleotide sequence: TGTGCCAGCTCACCACAGCAGGGAATGGGAGAGACCCAGTACTTC. Amino acids: CASSPQQGMGETQYF.

This clonotype has just a few counts. The rearrangement uses TRBV18 and TRBJ2-3, with TRBD1 identical over 9 bases. Germline V CDR1 and CDR2: KGHSH, LQKENI. The CDR3 sequence is 16 residues long. Trimming removed 3 bases from V and 0 bases from J; junction bases left unmatched: 4. The CDR3 protein is CASSPFGTGSTDTQYF. CDR3 DNA sequence: TGTGCCAGCTCACCTTTTGGGACAGGGAGCACAGATACGCAGTATTTT.

The sample holds a few counts of this clonotype. The CDR3 coding sequence is TGTGCCAGCTCACCACCGCGCGGGGGGGGGTCCTACGAGCAGTACTTC. Protein product: CASSPPRGGGSYEQYF. The chain employs TRBV18 and TRBJ2-7, with TRBD2 identical over 9 bases. The CDR3 is made up of 16 amino acids. Germline V lookup: CDR1 KGHSH, CDR2 LQKENI. J gave up 1 base and V 0 bases, and 4 bases lay outside the gene matches.